This T cell receptor (beta chain) stems from a study of T cell changes during pregnancy in multiple sclerosis. The assay was immunoSEQ multiplex PCR, and TCRdb's table has in-frame clones only and misses some. Of about 68,000 clones detected, just over 90% appear once; the ten largest clones hold 1.5%. The CDR3 extends over 11 amino acids. Germline V CDR1 and CDR2: MDHEN, SYDVKM. Between the trimmed V and J ends, which lost 3 bases and 5 bases, there was a span of 4 bases. The gene calls are TRBV28 and TRBJ1-2; no clear D gene. The sequence came from a female donor with multiple sclerosis, enrolled in a pregnancy study. The sample was peripheral blood, taken in the third trimester of pregnancy. Written as DNA, the CDR3 is TGTGCCAGCAGTTTCGTGTATGGCTACACCTTC. It specifies CASSFVYGYTF.